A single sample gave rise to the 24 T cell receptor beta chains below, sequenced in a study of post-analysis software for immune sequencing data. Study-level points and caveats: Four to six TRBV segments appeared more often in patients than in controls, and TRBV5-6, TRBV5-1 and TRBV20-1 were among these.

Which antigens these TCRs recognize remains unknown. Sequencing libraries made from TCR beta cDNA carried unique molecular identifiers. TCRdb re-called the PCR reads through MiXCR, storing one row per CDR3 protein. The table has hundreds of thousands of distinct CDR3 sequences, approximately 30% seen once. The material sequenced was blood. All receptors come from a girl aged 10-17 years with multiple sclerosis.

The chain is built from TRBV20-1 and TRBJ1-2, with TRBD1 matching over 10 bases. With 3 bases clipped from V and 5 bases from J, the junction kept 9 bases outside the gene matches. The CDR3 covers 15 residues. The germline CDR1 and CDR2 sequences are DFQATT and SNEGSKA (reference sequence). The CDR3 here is CSASGGQGIVYGYTF. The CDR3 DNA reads TGCAGTGCTAGTGGGGGACAGGGGATTGTATATGGCTACACCTTC.

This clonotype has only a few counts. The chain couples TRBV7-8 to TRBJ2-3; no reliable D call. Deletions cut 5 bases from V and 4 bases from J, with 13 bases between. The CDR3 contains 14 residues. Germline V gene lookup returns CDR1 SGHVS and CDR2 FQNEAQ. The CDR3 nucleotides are TGTGCCAGCAGCCCTCAAACAATGCCAGATACGCAGTATTTT. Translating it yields CASSPQTMPDTQYF.

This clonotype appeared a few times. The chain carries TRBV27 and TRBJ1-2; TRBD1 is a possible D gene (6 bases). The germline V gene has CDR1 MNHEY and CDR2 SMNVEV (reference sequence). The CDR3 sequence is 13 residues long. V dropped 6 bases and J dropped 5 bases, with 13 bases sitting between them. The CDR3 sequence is CASREQGIYGYTF. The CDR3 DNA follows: TGTGCCAGCAGAGAACAGGGTATATATGGCTACACCTTC.

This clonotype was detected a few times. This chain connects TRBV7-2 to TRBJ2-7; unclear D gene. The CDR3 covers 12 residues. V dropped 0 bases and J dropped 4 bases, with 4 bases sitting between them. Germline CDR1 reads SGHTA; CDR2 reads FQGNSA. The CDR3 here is CASSLADYEQYF. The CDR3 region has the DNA TGTGCCAGCAGCTTAGCGGATTACGAGCAGTACTTC.

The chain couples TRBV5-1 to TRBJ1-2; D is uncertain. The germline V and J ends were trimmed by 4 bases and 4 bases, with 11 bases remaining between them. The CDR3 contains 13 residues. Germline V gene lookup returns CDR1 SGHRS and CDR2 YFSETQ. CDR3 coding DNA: TGCGCCAGCAGCCCCGGGCCCCTCTATGGCTACACCTTC. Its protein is CASSPGPLYGYTF. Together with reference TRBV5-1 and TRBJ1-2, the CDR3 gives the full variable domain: KAGVTQTPRYLIKTRGQQVTLSCSPISGHRSVSWYQQTPGQGLQFLFEYFSETQRNKGNFPGRFSGRQFSNSRSEMNVSTLELGDSALYLCASSPGPLYGYTFGSGTRLTVV.

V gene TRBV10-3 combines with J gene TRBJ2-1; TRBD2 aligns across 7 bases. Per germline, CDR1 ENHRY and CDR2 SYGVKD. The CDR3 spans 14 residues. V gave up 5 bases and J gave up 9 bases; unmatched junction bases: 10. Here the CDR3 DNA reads TGTGCCATCAGTCTGGAGGGAGGGCCTGGTGAGCAGTTCTTC. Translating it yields CAISLEGGPGEQFF.

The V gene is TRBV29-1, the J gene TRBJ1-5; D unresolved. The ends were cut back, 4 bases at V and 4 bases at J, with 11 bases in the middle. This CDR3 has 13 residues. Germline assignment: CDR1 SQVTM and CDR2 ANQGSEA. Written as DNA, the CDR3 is TGCAGCGTTGTGTCGGAACCTAATCAGCCCCAGCATTTT. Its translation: CSVVSEPNQPQHF. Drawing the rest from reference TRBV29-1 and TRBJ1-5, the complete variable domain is SAVISQKPSRDICQRGTSLTIQCQVDSQVTMMFWYRQQPGQSLTLIATANQGSEATYESGFVIDKFPISRPNLTFSTLTVSNMSPEDSSIYLCSVVSEPNQPQHFGDGTRLSIL.

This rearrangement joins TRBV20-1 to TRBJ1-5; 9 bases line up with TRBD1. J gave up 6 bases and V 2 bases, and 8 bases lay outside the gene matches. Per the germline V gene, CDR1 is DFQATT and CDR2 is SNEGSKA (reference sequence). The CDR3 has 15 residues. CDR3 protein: CSARTPGQGFQPQHF. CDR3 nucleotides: TGCAGTGCTAGAACCCCGGGACAGGGTTTTCAGCCCCAGCATTTT.

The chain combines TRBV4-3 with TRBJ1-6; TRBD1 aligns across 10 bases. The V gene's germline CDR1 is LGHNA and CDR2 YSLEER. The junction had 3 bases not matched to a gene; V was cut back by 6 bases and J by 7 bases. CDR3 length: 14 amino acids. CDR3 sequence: CASRLTGGNSPLHF. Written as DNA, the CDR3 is TGCGCCAGCAGGCTGACAGGGGGCAATTCACCCCTCCACTTT.

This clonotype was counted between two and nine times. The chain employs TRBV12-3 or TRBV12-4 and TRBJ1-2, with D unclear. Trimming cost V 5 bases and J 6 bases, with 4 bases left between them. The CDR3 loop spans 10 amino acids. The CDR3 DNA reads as TGTGCCAGCAGTGGACATGGCTACACCTTC. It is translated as CASSGHGYTF.

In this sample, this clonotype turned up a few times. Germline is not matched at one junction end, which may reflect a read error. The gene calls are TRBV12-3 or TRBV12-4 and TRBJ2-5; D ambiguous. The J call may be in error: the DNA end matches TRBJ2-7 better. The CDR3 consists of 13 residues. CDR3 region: CASSLDAEFEQYF. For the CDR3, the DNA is TGTGCCAGCAGCTTAGATGCCGAGTTCGAGCAGTACTTC.

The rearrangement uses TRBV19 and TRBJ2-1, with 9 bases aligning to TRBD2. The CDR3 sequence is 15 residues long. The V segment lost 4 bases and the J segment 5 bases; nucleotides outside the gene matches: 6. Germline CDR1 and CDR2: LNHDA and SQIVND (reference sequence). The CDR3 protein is CASSTLAGWDNEQFF. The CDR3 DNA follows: TGTGCCAGTAGTACCCTAGCGGGATGGGACAATGAGCAGTTCTTC.

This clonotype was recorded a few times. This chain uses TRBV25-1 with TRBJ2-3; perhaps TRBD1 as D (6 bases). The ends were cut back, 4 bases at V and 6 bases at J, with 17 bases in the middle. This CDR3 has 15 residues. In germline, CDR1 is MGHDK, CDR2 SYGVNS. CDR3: CASSGMTGIGDTQYF. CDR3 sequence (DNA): TGTGCCAGCAGTGGAATGACAGGAATTGGGGATACGCAGTATTTT.

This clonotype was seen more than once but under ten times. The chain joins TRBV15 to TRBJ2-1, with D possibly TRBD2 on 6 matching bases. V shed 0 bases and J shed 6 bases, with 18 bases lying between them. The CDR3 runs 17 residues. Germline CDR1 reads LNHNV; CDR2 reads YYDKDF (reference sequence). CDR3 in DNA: TGTGCCACCAGCAGAGACCGGGGGTTTTTTGCCCCCAATGAGCAGTTCTTC. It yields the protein CATSRDRGFFAPNEQFF.

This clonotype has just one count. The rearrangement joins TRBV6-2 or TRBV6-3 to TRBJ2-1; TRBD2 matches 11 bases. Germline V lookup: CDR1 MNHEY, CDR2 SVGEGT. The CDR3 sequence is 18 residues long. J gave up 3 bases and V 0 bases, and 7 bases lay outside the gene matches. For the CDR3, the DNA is TGTGCCAGCAGTTACTCTCTAGCGGGAGGCAAACACTACAATGAGCAGTTCTTC. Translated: CASSYSLAGGKHYNEQFF.

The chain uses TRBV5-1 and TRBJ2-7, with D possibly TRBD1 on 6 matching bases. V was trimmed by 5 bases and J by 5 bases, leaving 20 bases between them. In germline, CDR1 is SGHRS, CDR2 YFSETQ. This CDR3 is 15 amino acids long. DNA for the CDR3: TGCGCCAGCAGTCCTGGGAAGCAGGGGAGCGACGAGCAGTACTTC. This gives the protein CASSPGKQGSDEQYF.

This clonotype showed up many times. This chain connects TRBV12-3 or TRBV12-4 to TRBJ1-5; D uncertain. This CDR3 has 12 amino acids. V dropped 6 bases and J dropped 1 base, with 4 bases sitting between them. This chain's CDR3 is CASRKSNQPQHF. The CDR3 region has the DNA TGTGCCAGCAGAAAGAGCAATCAGCCCCAGCATTTT.

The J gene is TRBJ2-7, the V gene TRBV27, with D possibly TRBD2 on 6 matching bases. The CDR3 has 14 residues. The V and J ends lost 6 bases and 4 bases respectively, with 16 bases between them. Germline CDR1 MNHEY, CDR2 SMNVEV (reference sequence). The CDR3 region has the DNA TGTGCCAGCAGCGACGGAGGGCCAGGGTACGAGCAGTACTTC. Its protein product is CASSDGGPGYEQYF.

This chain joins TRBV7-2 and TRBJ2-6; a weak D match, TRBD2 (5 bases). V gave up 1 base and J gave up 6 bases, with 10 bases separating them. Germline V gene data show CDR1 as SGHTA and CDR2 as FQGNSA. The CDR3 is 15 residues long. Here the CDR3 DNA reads TGTGCCAGCAGCTTAGTGCCGGGGTCGGCCAACGTCCTGACTTTC. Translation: CASSLVPGSANVLTF. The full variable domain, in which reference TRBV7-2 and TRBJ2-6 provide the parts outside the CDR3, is GAGVSQSPSNKVTEKGKDVELRCDPISGHTALYWYRQSLGQGLEFLIYFQGNSAPDKSGLPSDRFSAERTGGSVSTLTIQRTQQEDSAVYLCASSLVPGSANVLTFGAGSRLTVL.

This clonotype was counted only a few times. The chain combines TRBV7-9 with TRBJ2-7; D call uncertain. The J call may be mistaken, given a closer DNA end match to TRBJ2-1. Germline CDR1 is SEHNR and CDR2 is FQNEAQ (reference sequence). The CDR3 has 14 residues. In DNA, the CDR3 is TGTGCCAGCAGCTTAGTCCTAGGGTGGGATGAGCAGTTCTTC. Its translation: CASSLVLGWDEQFF.

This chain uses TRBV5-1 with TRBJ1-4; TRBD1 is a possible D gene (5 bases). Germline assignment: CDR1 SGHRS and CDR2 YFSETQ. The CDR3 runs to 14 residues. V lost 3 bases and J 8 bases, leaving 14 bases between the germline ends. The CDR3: CASSYAGRGEKLFF. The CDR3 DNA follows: TGCGCCAGCAGCTACGCAGGGAGAGGCGAAAAACTGTTTTTT.

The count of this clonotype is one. The CDR3 nucleotides read TGTGCCATCAGTGAAAATTTTGGCGAAAACACTGAAGCTTTCTTT. Protein product: CAISENFGENTEAFF. The J gene is TRBJ1-1, the V gene TRBV10-3; D is unresolved. Trimming took off 3 bases at V and 2 bases at J, with 13 bases between the two ends. The CDR3 totals 15 residues. The germline gives CDR1 ENHRY, CDR2 SYGVKD.

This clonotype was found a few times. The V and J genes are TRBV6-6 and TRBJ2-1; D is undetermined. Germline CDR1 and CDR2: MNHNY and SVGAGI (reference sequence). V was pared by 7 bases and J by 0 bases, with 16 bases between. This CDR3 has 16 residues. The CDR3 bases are TGTGCCAGCAACAAAGTGGAGTCTCACTCCTACAATGAGCAGTTCTTC. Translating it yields CASNKVESHSYNEQFF.

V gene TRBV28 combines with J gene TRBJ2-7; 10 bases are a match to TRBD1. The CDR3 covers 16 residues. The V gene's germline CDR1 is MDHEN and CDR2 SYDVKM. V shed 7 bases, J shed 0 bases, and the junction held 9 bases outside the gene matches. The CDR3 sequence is CASITAGTGDSYEQYF. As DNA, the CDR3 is TGTGCCAGCATTACCGCCGGGACAGGGGACTCCTACGAGCAGTACTTC. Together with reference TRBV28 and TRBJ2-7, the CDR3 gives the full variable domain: DVKVTQSSRYLVKRTGEKVFLECVQDMDHENMFWYRQDPGLGLRLIYFSYDVKMKEKGDIPEGYSVSREKKERFSLILESASTNQTSMYLCASITAGTGDSYEQYFGPGTRLTVT.